This T cell receptor beta chain was captured in a study of T cell repertoires in cytomegalovirus infection. Across the study: CMV epitopes used comprised recently identified HLA-C-restricted ones and well-studied HLA-B-restricted ones. A matching HLA type, together with CMV infection, was signaled by public TCR beta signatures. Findings and limits, study-wide: The study found HLA-C-restricted CMV-specific TCR beta clonotypes dominating the ex vivo response. Of the TCR beta families, the public ones yielded a cumulative frequency that identified carriers of CMV plus the relevant HLA.

A few counts support this clonotype. What it binds is not known. Germline V gives CDR1 MNHEY, CDR2 SVGAGI. Trimming removed 2 bases from V and 7 bases from J, with 12 bases in between. The CDR3 has 13 residues. TCRdb called the reads again in MiXCR, with one record for every CDR3 protein. The table shows fewer than 1,000,000 distinct CDR3 sequences, with approximately 31% occurring only once. The sequencing used cultured CD8+ T cells from PBMCs, collected from culture after CMV antigen stimulation. The clonotype was recovered from a human donor in good health (CMV status not recorded). Some clones in this sample may be carry-over from other donors' samples. The V call is TRBV6-5, the J call TRBJ2-7; a weak D match, TRBD1 (6 bases). CDR3 loop: CASSYGGRREQYF. Written as DNA, the CDR3 is TGTGCCAGCAGTTACGGGGGCAGACGGGAGCAGTACTTC.